This T cell receptor beta chain is drawn from a study of blood T cell repertoires in COVID-19. Overall study: PBMCs, B-cell-depleted T cells, or T cells were the source of the cDNA or gDNA that made up the material.

Trimming cost V 3 bases and J 7 bases, with 15 bases left between them. CDR1 is ENHRY and CDR2 is SYGVKD in the germline V gene. CDR3 length: 15 amino acids. Enrolled through a virtual design, the participants were between about 18 and 100 years of age and came from 24 US areas. Clinical histories supplied by participants themselves formed the basis of cohort assignment. In the study's own analysis: Amplification with reference gene primers provided the estimates of nucleated cell counts. Repertoires were generated with immunoSEQ multiplex PCR, while TCRdb's copy carries only in-frame clones and drops some. The V and J calls and the clone size are those of that table, but D and trimming were determined from the DNA. The data contain about 120,000 clones, roughly 84% of them singletons.

The sample taken for sequencing was PBMCs or T cells enriched from blood (not recorded which). This sequence joins TRBV10-3 and TRBJ1-4, with D uncertain. The receptor was isolated from a woman under 40 who had recovered from COVID-19. The CDR3 DNA sequence: TGTGCCATCAGTGAATGGACGGAGGCGGGTGAAAAACTGTTTTTT. This sequence encodes CAISEWTEAGEKLFF.